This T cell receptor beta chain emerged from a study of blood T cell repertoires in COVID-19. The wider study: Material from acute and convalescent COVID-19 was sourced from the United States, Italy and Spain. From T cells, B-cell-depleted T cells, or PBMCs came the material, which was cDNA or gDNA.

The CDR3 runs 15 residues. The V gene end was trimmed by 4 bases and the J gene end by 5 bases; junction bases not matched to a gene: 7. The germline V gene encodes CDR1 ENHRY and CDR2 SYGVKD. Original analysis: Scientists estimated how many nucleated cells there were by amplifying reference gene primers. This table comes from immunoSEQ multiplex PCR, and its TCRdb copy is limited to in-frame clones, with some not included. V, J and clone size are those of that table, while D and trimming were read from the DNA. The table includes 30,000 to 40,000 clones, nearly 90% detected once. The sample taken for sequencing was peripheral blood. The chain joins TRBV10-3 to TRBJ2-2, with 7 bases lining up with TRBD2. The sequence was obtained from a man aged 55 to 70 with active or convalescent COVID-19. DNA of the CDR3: TGTGCCATCAGTGTGGCGGGAGTCGGGACCGGGGAGCTGTTTTTT. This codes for CAISVAGVGTGELFF.